These 3 T cell receptor beta chains share one sample of origin, sequenced in a study of T cell therapy after organ transplantation. The antigens these receptors bind are not known. Repertoires were generated with immunoSEQ multiplex PCR, while TCRdb's copy carries only in-frame clones and drops some. The table has some 48,000 clones, approximately 94% seen once. Here the sequenced sample was CD8+ T cells from blood, taken before autologous CMV-specific T cell therapy. The receptor set was obtained from a human patient who had received a solid organ transplant and had CMV disease.

This chain connects TRBV6-6 to TRBJ2-2, with a tentative D call TRBD1 (6 bases). The V gene lost 0 bases and the J gene lost 5 bases, with 7 bases spanning the gap. CDR3 size: 14 residues. Germline CDR1 MNHNY, CDR2 SVGAGI (reference sequence). As DNA, the CDR3 is TGTGCCAGCAGTTACTCAGGGGGTACCGGGGAGCTGTTTTTT. This translates into CASSYSGGTGELFF.

This clone appeared a single time. The gene calls are TRBV9 and TRBJ2-7; no firm D call. CDR1 SGDLS and CDR2 YYNGEE come from the germline V gene. Trimming took 0 bases from V and 5 from J, leaving 9 bases between them. The CDR3 sequence is 13 residues long. The CDR3 DNA sequence: TGTGCCAGCAGCGTAGGAACCCCGGACGAGCAGTACTTC. Translated: CASSVGTPDEQYF.

CDR3 residues: CATGEDSAGWSQEKLFF. CDR3 DNA: TGTGCCACTGGGGAAGACAGTGCGGGTTGGTCGCAGGAAAAACTGTTTTTT. The chain is built from TRBV15 and TRBJ1-4; D is perhaps TRBD1 (5 bases). Per the germline V gene, CDR1 is LNHNV and CDR2 is YYDKDF (reference sequence). The CDR3 is 17 amino acids. Trimming took 9 bases from V and 8 from J, leaving 28 bases between them.